These T cell receptor beta chains were read from a single sample in a study of blood T cells in healthy people across ages. MiXCR, applied by TCRdb to the 5' RACE reads, yields one record per CDR3 protein. The profile covers 750,000 to 850,000 distinct CDR3 sequences, with roughly 25% appearing a single time and 3.7% taken by the ten largest. The data also belong to a second study, concerning T cells of mothers and their children.

The specimen sequenced was blood. The receptors shown here come from a boy younger than 18 in good health. CDR3s include the opening cysteine and the closing phenylalanine or tryptophan. D genes are given only for firm matches. Not every row has a clone size; where given, it reads once, few, many or a size class.

abundance: NA
j_gene: TRBJ2-3
v_gene: TRBV12-3/TRBV12-4
d_gene: NA
CDR3nt: TGTGCCAGCAGTAAGACCGGGACTCCTAGCACAGATACGCAGTATTTT
CDR3aa: CASSKTGTPSTDTQYF

abundance: few
j_gene: TRBJ2-5
v_gene: TRBV5-6
d_gene: NA
CDR3nt: TGTGCCAGCAGCTTACAGGAACAAGAGACCCAGTACTTC
CDR3aa: CASSLQEQETQYF

abundance: NA
j_gene: TRBJ1-6
v_gene: TRBV29-1
d_gene: NA
CDR3nt: TGCAGCGCTACGGATACGTCGGATTCACCCCTCCACTTT
CDR3aa: CSATDTSDSPLHF

abundance: NA
j_gene: TRBJ2-5
v_gene: TRBV27
d_gene: NA
CDR3nt: TGTGCCAGCAGTCGATCCCCTCAAGAGACCCAGTACTTC
CDR3aa: CASSRSPQETQYF

abundance: NA
j_gene: TRBJ1-5
v_gene: TRBV6-2/TRBV6-3
d_gene: NA
CDR3nt: TGTGCCAGCTCAACGACCCGGGACGGCCCCAAGCATTTT
CDR3aa: CASSTTRDGPKHF

abundance: few
j_gene: TRBJ2-3
v_gene: TRBV21-1
d_gene: NA
CDR3nt: TGTGCCAGCAGCACCCACAGGGGGGTTCTGGATACGCAGTATTTT
CDR3aa: CASSTHRGVLDTQYF

abundance: NA
j_gene: TRBJ2-5
v_gene: TRBV20-1
d_gene: NA
CDR3nt: TGCAGTGCTAGAGATCCTGGTGGTTCGGCCTACCAAGAGACCCAGTACTTC
CDR3aa: CSARDPGGSAYQETQYF

abundance: NA
j_gene: TRBJ1-2
v_gene: TRBV7-8
d_gene: NA
CDR3nt: TGTGCCAGCAGCTTAGACAGGGAGTACTATGGCTACACCTTC
CDR3aa: CASSLDREYYGYTF

abundance: few
j_gene: TRBJ1-3
v_gene: TRBV9
d_gene: NA
CDR3nt: TGTGCCAGCAGCGTAGAAATCTCTGGAAACACCATATATTTT
CDR3aa: CASSVEISGNTIYF

abundance: NA
j_gene: TRBJ1-2
v_gene: TRBV29-1
d_gene: TRBD1
CDR3nt: TGCAGCGTTGAGTGGGACAGGAGAGGATATGGCTACACCTTC
CDR3aa: CSVEWDRRGYGYTF

abundance: few
j_gene: TRBJ1-5
v_gene: TRBV15
d_gene: NA
CDR3nt: TGTGCCACCAGCAGAGGGGATGGGGGTAAAGAGCCATGGCCCCAGCATTTT
CDR3aa: CATSRGDGGKEPWPQHF

abundance: few
j_gene: TRBJ2-4
v_gene: TRBV4-2
d_gene: TRBD2
CDR3nt: TGTGCCAGCAGCCAAGCTAGCGGGGGGGCAGGTGCCAAAAACATTCAGTACTTC
CDR3aa: CASSQASGGAGAKNIQYF

abundance: NA
j_gene: TRBJ2-3
v_gene: TRBV24-1
d_gene: NA
CDR3nt: TGTGCCACCAGTGATCTTGCAGGCACAGATACGCAGTATTTT
CDR3aa: CATSDLAGTDTQYF

abundance: NA
j_gene: TRBJ2-3
v_gene: TRBV20-1
d_gene: NA
CDR3nt: TGCAGTGCTAGCGGTTTTACGCAGTATTTT
CDR3aa: CSASGFTQYF

abundance: NA
j_gene: TRBJ2-1
v_gene: TRBV11-2
d_gene: NA
CDR3nt: TGTGCCAGCAGCCTGATGGACAGCTACAATGAGCAGTTCTTC
CDR3aa: CASSLMDSYNEQFF

abundance: NA
j_gene: TRBJ1-5
v_gene: TRBV6-4
d_gene: NA
CDR3nt: TGTGCCAGCAGTGAAGAGGGCGGCCAGCCCCAGCATTTT
CDR3aa: CASSEEGGQPQHF

abundance: NA
j_gene: TRBJ1-2
v_gene: TRBV3-1
d_gene: NA
CDR3nt: TGTGCCAGCAGCCAAATGAGCAATTCAGGACAAGCCGCCTCGTGGGGCTACACCTTC
CDR3aa: CASSQMSNSGQAASWGYTF

abundance: once
j_gene: TRBJ2-5
v_gene: TRBV7-3
d_gene: NA
CDR3nt: TGTGCCAGCAGCTTAACAGGGGAGATGACAGAGACCCAGTACTTC
CDR3aa: CASSLTGEMTETQYF

abundance: few
j_gene: TRBJ2-6
v_gene: TRBV5-1
d_gene: NA
CDR3nt: TGCGCCAGCAGCTTGGAGGCAGGGACTCCTTTGGCCGGGGCCAACGTCCTGACTTTC
CDR3aa: CASSLEAGTPLAGANVLTF

abundance: few
j_gene: TRBJ1-5
v_gene: TRBV7-2
d_gene: TRBD1
CDR3nt: TGTGCCAGCAGCTTAGTAGGGGGACAGGATAATCAGCCCCAGCATTTT
CDR3aa: CASSLVGGQDNQPQHF

abundance: few
j_gene: TRBJ2-2
v_gene: TRBV9
d_gene: NA
CDR3nt: TGTGCCAGCAGGGCCCCCAGGTCCGGGGAGCTGTTTTTT
CDR3aa: CASRAPRSGELFF

abundance: many
j_gene: TRBJ2-5
v_gene: TRBV4-1
d_gene: TRBD2
CDR3nt: TGCGCCAGCAGCCAAGTGGGGCGGGGAGCGGGAGGGGAAGAGACCCAGTACTTC
CDR3aa: CASSQVGRGAGGEETQYF

abundance: few
j_gene: TRBJ2-3
v_gene: TRBV4-3
d_gene: NA
CDR3nt: TGCGCCAGCAGCCAAGGTCTGGGAGCAGGCCCAGATACGCAGTATTTT
CDR3aa: CASSQGLGAGPDTQYF

abundance: few
j_gene: TRBJ2-5
v_gene: TRBV28
d_gene: TRBD1
CDR3nt: TGTGCCAGCAGTTCATGGGACAGGGATATGGAGACCCAGTACTTC
CDR3aa: CASSSWDRDMETQYF

abundance: few
j_gene: TRBJ1-4
v_gene: TRBV5-4
d_gene: NA
CDR3nt: TGTGCCAGCGCGCGAGCAACTAATGAAAAACTGTTTTTT
CDR3aa: CASARATNEKLFF

abundance: NA
j_gene: TRBJ2-3
v_gene: TRBV3-1
d_gene: TRBD1
CDR3nt: TGTGCCAGCAGCCAGGGGACAGGGGGGTCAGATACGCAGTATTTT
CDR3aa: CASSQGTGGSDTQYF

abundance: NA
j_gene: TRBJ2-1
v_gene: TRBV20-1
d_gene: NA
CDR3nt: TGCAGTGCTAGAGAAAACAGGGTTTCCAACAATGAGCAGTTCTTC
CDR3aa: CSARENRVSNNEQFF

abundance: few
j_gene: TRBJ2-7
v_gene: TRBV11-1
d_gene: NA
CDR3nt: TGTGCCAGCAGCTTAACAGGGCGCTACGAGCAGTACTTC
CDR3aa: CASSLTGRYEQYF

abundance: NA
j_gene: TRBJ2-3
v_gene: TRBV3-1
d_gene: NA
CDR3nt: TGTGCCAGCAGCCAAGGGGCGGACAGTCGGGTAAGCGGCGCTGCGCAGTATTTT
CDR3aa: CASSQGADSRVSGAAQYF

abundance: NA
j_gene: TRBJ1-5
v_gene: TRBV6-1
d_gene: NA
CDR3nt: TGTGCCAGGGACCAGGGACATCAGCCCCAGCATTTT
CDR3aa: CARDQGHQPQHF

abundance: few
j_gene: TRBJ2-7
v_gene: TRBV10-3
d_gene: NA
CDR3nt: TGTGCCATCAGTGAGCGGGGGTACGAGCAGTACTTC
CDR3aa: CAISERGYEQYF

abundance: NA
j_gene: TRBJ2-2
v_gene: TRBV7-3
d_gene: TRBD1
CDR3nt: TGTGCCAGCAGGGTCACAGGGGGTCTGGGAACCGGGGAGCTGTTTTTT
CDR3aa: CASRVTGGLGTGELFF

abundance: few
j_gene: TRBJ2-1
v_gene: TRBV2
d_gene: NA
CDR3nt: TGTGCCAGCAGTGACGGGACACCCCGTGAGCAGTTCTTC
CDR3aa: CASSDGTPREQFF

abundance: few
j_gene: TRBJ2-7
v_gene: TRBV12-3/TRBV12-4
d_gene: TRBD2
CDR3nt: TGTGCCAGCAGTTCCGTAACTAGCGGGGGCTCCTACGAGCAGTACTTC
CDR3aa: CASSSVTSGGSYEQYF

abundance: many
j_gene: TRBJ1-4
v_gene: TRBV18
d_gene: TRBD1
CDR3nt: TGTGCCAGCTCAACGTCGGGACAGGGGGCGCTGGGTAGTGAAAAACTGTTTTTT
CDR3aa: CASSTSGQGALGSEKLFF

abundance: once
j_gene: TRBJ2-5
v_gene: TRBV15
d_gene: NA
CDR3nt: TGTGCCACCAGCAGAGATACGGGACCGCCGTACTTC
CDR3aa: CATSRDTGPPYF

abundance: NA
j_gene: TRBJ1-1
v_gene: TRBV15
d_gene: TRBD1
CDR3nt: TGTGCCACCAAGACAGGGGGCTGGAACACTGAAGCTTTCTTT
CDR3aa: CATKTGGWNTEAFF

abundance: NA
j_gene: TRBJ2-1
v_gene: TRBV20-1
d_gene: NA
CDR3nt: TGCAGTGCTAGGGTACCGGGACCCCCGGGGAATGAGCAGTTCTTC
CDR3aa: CSARVPGPPGNEQFF

abundance: NA
j_gene: TRBJ1-1
v_gene: TRBV4-3
d_gene: NA
CDR3nt: TGCGCCAGCAGCCAAGTAGGACCACCCCACCGGACCACTGAAGCTTTCTTT
CDR3aa: CASSQVGPPHRTTEAFF